Shown below are 20 T cell receptor beta chains from a single sample sequenced in a study of early T cells in non-severe SARS-CoV-2 infection. TCRdb itself ran the 5' RACE reads through MiXCR, one entry per CDR3 protein. Of roughly 40,000 distinct CDR3 sequences listed, 12% are singletons. Material: whole blood. All receptors come from an adult who was a healthcare worker with PCR-confirmed SARS-CoV-2 infection or an uninfected control (not recorded which).

This clonotype occurred many times. The chain uses TRBV6-6 and TRBJ2-3; TRBD1 or TRBD2 may be the D gene (6 bases each). Germline V gene lookup returns CDR1 MNHNY and CDR2 SVGAGI (reference sequence). The V end was cut by 6 bases, the J end by 4 bases, with 11 bases between. The CDR3 has 13 amino acids. CDR3 amino acids: CASSDRRADTQYF. The CDR3 DNA follows: TGTGCCAGCAGCGACAGGAGGGCAGATACGCAGTATTTT.

This clonotype occurred a few times. The CDR3 DNA is TGTGCCAGCAGTAAGGTGGCAGATCACACAGATACGCAGTATTTT. It yields the protein CASSKVADHTDTQYF. The rearrangement links TRBV6-5 to TRBJ2-3; D gene uncertain. Germline V gene data show CDR1 as MNHEY and CDR2 as SVGAGI. CDR3 length equals 15 residues. Trimming removed 5 bases from V and 2 bases from J, with 14 bases in between.

This clonotype has more than one count but fewer than ten. The chain uses TRBV6-6 and TRBJ2-1, with TRBD2 identical over 10 bases. This CDR3 region has 15 residues. The junction had 13 bases not matched to a gene; V was cut back by 10 bases and J by 7 bases. The germline V gene encodes CDR1 MNHNY and CDR2 SVGAGI (reference sequence). DNA for the CDR3: TGTGCCATCCTAGTGAGGGCTAGCGGGGGAAATGAGCAGTTCTTC. Its protein is CAILVRASGGNEQFF.

This clonotype was counted ten times or more. The V call is TRBV13, the J call TRBJ2-3, with D uncertain. The V end was cut by 6 bases, the J end by 3 bases, with 16 bases between. The CDR3 spans 15 residues. The germline gives CDR1 PRHDT, CDR2 FYEKMQ (reference sequence). In nucleotides, the CDR3 is TGTGCCAGCAGGAACGGGCGAAAGAGTACAGATACGCAGTATTTT. Translated: CASRNGRKSTDTQYF.

The chain combines TRBV6-2 or TRBV6-3 with TRBJ2-6, with 7 positions matching TRBD2. This CDR3 is built from 18 residues. J lost 0 bases, V lost 10 bases, and 15 bases had no gene match. The germline gives CDR1 MNHEY, CDR2 SVGEGT. The CDR3 nucleotides read TGTGCCACCAACCCAAGGAGCGGGACGGTCTCTGGGGCCAACGTCCTGACTTTC. It specifies CATNPRSGTVSGANVLTF.

This clonotype was seen ten or more times. The chain carries TRBV2 and TRBJ2-7, with D possibly being TRBD2 (6 bases). Trimming cost V 6 bases and J 2 bases, with 14 bases left between them. CDR3 length: 14 residues. Germline V gives CDR1 SNHLY, CDR2 FYNNEI. Here the CDR3 reads CASRDRTTAYEQYF. DNA of the CDR3: TGTGCCAGCAGGGATCGGACTACCGCCTACGAGCAGTACTTC. The entire variable domain, with the rest obtained from reference TRBV2 and TRBJ2-7, is as follows: EPEVTQTPSHQVTQMGQEVILRCVPISNHLYFYWYRQILGQKVEFLVSFYNNEISEKSEIFDDQFSVERPDGSNFTLKIRSTKLEDSAMYFCASRDRTTAYEQYFGPGTRLTVT.

This chain links TRBV3-1 with TRBJ1-5; no firm D call. Germline V gene data show CDR1 as LGHDT and CDR2 as YNNKEL (reference sequence). Trimming left V 1 base short and J 0 bases short, with 4 bases between. The CDR3 is 14 amino acids. In DNA, the CDR3 is TGTGCCAGCAGCCAAGGCCTTAGCAATCAGCCCCAGCATTTT. Its translation is CASSQGLSNQPQHF.

Only a few counts were recorded for this clonotype. The chain employs TRBV7-2 and TRBJ2-7; no clear D. Trimming shortened V by 5 bases and J by 5 bases, and 10 bases separated the two germline ends. CDR1 SGHTA and CDR2 FQGNSA come from the germline V gene. The length of the CDR3 is 12 residues. The CDR3 DNA follows: TGTGCCAGCAGCCAGACTCGCGACGAGCAGTACTTC. It yields the protein CASSQTRDEQYF.

The chain employs TRBV5-1 and TRBJ1-3; no firm D call. CDR1 and CDR2 from the germline V gene are SGHRS and YFSETQ. The CDR3 consists of 16 residues. Trimming shortened V by 0 bases and J by 0 bases, and 10 bases separated the two germline ends. As DNA, the CDR3 is TGCGCCAGCAGCTTGGATCCTTTCAGCTCTGGAAACACCATATATTTT. Encoded protein: CASSLDPFSSGNTIYF.

This clonotype came up a few times. The V and J genes are TRBV5-4 and TRBJ2-2, with D possibly TRBD1 on 5 matching bases. The V gene's germline CDR1 is SGHNT and CDR2 YYREEE (reference sequence). The CDR3 totals 15 residues. Between the trimmed V and J ends, which lost 4 bases and 1 base, there was a span of 11 bases. The CDR3 DNA reads as TGTGCCAGCAGCCCCCCAACAGGGAACACCGGGGAGCTGTTTTTT. Amino acid sequence: CASSPPTGNTGELFF.

The V gene is TRBV9, the J gene TRBJ2-7, with 14 bases aligning to TRBD2. Germline V gene lookup returns CDR1 SGDLS and CDR2 YYNGEE. Trimming at V came to 4 bases and at J to 4 bases, leaving 4 bases not matched to a gene. The CDR3 length is 15 residues. CDR3 DNA: TGTGCCAGCAGCCCGGGACTAGCGGGAGCTTACGAGCAGTACTTC. Residues: CASSPGLAGAYEQYF.

The CDR3 coding sequence is TGCGCCGGGGCTCGCGGACCAGCAAAGGAGCAGTACTTC. It encodes CAGARGPAKEQYF. The V call is TRBV10-2, the J call TRBJ2-7; D may be TRBD1 (5 bases). V was pared by 11 bases and J by 7 bases, with 21 bases between. Germline V gives CDR1 WSHSY, CDR2 SAAADI. This CDR3 region has 13 residues.

This clonotype occurred a few times. The rearrangement joins TRBV7-2 to TRBJ1-2, with a tentative D call TRBD1 (5 bases). Trimming removed 1 base from V and 5 bases from J, with 11 bases in between. Germline V gene data show CDR1 as SGHTA and CDR2 as FQGNSA. The CDR3 extends over 14 amino acids. The CDR3 protein is CASSLVGVGYGYTF. CDR3 sequence (DNA): TGTGCCAGCAGCTTAGTGGGGGTGGGATATGGCTACACCTTC.

This clonotype was recorded many times. The chain combines TRBV4-3 with TRBJ2-3; 7 bases match TRBD2. This CDR3 region has 17 residues. V lost 0 bases, J lost 0 bases, and 6 bases stayed unmatched. Germline V gene data show CDR1 as LGHNA and CDR2 as YSLEER. CDR3 region: CASSQDPSGASTDTQYF. The CDR3 nucleotides are TGCGCCAGCAGCCAAGATCCCAGCGGGGCTAGCACAGATACGCAGTATTTT.

This clonotype was seen at least ten times. The chain joins TRBV7-9 to TRBJ2-5; TRBD1 matches at 9 bases. The V and J ends lost 5 bases and 4 bases, in that order; junction bases with no gene match: 5. The CDR3 contains 14 residues. The germline V gene has CDR1 SEHNR and CDR2 FQNEAQ (reference sequence). In DNA, the CDR3 is TGTGCCAGCAGCCCGGGGACAGGGAGAGAGACCCAGTACTTC. Encoded protein: CASSPGTGRETQYF.

The V and J genes are TRBV10-3 and TRBJ1-6, with a weak D call TRBD1 (6 bases). This CDR3 contains 15 residues. Germline V gene lookup returns CDR1 ENHRY and CDR2 SYGVKD. With 10 bases removed from V and 6 bases from J, the gap between germline ends came to 19 bases. The CDR3 DNA reads TGTGCCAGCACACCAGGGGAAGGTGCTAATTCACCCCTCCACTTT. Translating it yields CASTPGEGANSPLHF.

The table lists this clonotype with many counts. J is TRBJ2-7 and V is TRBV19; weak D call: TRBD2 (5 bases). Germline V gives CDR1 LNHDA, CDR2 SQIVND (reference sequence). Trimming shortened V by 6 bases and J by 2 bases, and 17 bases separated the two germline ends. CDR3 length: 15 amino acids. The CDR3 region is CASSPTPGDTYEQYF. CDR3 nucleotides: TGTGCCAGTAGCCCCACGCCCGGGGATACCTACGAGCAGTACTTC.

Only a few counts were recorded for this clonotype. The chain uses TRBV7-9 and TRBJ2-1; 7 nucleotides match TRBD2. The CDR3 runs 17 residues. Germline CDR1 and CDR2: SEHNR and FQNEAQ (reference sequence). J gave up 5 bases and V 5 bases, and 15 bases lay outside the gene matches. CDR3: CASSPSFRDYQDNEQFF. The CDR3 DNA is TGTGCCAGCAGCCCGTCCTTCCGGGACTATCAAGACAATGAGCAGTTCTTC.

This clonotype was picked up many times. J is TRBJ1-6 and V is TRBV6-5; no clear D gene. This CDR3 contains 14 residues. The germline CDR1 and CDR2 sequences are MNHEY and SVGAGI. V lost 6 bases and J lost 5, with 11 bases in between. This CDR3 is CASRDGLNNSPLHF. The CDR3 coding sequence is TGTGCCAGCAGAGACGGCTTGAATAATTCACCCCTCCACTTT.

This clonotype has ten or more counts. The V gene is TRBV29-1, the J gene TRBJ2-7; the match to TRBD1 covers 9 bases. CDR1 and CDR2 from the germline V gene are SQVTM and ANQGSEA. The CDR3 length is 14 residues. Germline trimming cut 4 bases from V and 4 bases from J; bases unmatched to any gene: 8. CDR3 bases: TGCAGCGTTGCCTCGGGACAGGGTGAATACGAGCAGTACTTC. The encoded protein is CSVASGQGEYEQYF.